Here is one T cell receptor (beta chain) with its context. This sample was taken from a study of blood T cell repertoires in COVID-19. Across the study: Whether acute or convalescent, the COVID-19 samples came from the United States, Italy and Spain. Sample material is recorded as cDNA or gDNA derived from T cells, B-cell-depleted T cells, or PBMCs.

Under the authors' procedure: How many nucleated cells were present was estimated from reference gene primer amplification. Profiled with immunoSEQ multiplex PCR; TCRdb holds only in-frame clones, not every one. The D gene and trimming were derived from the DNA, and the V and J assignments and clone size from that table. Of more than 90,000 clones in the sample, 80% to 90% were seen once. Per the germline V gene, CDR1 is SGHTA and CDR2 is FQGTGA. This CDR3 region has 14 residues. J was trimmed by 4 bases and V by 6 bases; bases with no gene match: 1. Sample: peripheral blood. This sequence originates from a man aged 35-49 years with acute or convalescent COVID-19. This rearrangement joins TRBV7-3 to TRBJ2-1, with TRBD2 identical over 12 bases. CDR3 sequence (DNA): TGTGCCAGCAGTCTAGCGGGAGGGTACAATGAGCAGTTCTTC. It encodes CASSLAGGYNEQFF.